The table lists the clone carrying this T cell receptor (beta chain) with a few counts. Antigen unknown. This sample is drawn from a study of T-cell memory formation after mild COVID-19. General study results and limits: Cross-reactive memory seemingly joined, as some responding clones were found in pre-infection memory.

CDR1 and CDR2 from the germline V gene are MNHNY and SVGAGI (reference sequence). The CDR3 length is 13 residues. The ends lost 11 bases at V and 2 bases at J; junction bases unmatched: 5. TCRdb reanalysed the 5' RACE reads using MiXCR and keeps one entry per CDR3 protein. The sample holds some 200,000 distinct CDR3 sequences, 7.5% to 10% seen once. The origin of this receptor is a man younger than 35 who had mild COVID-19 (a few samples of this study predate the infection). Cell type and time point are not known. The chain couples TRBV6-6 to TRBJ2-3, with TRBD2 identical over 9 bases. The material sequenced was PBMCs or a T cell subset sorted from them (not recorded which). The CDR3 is CACRLADTDTQYF. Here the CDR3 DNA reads TGTGCCTGTCGACTAGCGGACACAGATACGCAGTATTTT.